The TCR beta chain described here comes from a study of blood T cell repertoires in COVID-19 (dated by TCRdb to about 2020). Regarding the study in general: The collaborator samples originated in the United States, Italy and Spain and spanned the acute and convalescent phases of COVID-19. The prospective study material was composed of cDNA or gDNA derived from T cells, B-cell-depleted T cells, or PBMCs. Subjects who had been exposed to COVID-19, were actively infected with it, or had recovered from it provided the deeply sampled blood TCRbeta repertoires that made up the dataset. A freely available public database, intended as a resource for researchers studying the immune response to SARS-CoV-2, is where the repertoires were released. Samples were obtained from the ongoing ImmuneRACE study (first 160 participants) and from about 1,300 subjects provided by 6 global collaborators. Sample metadata almost always included a de-identified subject ID, COVID-19 status, age in years and sex. Where available, HLA class I and class II types were obtained from metadata supplied by the sample provider rather than from assay-based typing.

TCRbeta CDR3 regions were amplified from genomic DNA by means of the immunoSEQ Assay, a bias-controlled multiplex PCR. In the authors' own workflow: Within the assay, amplification of reference gene primers was used to estimate how many nucleated cells each sample contained. To quantify the absolute abundance of each unique TCRbeta CDR3 rearrangement, sequence reads were collapsed and filtered. For each sample, productive Simpson clonality was calculated by taking the square root of Simpson's diversity index across productive rearrangements. In its TCRdb copy, this immuneACCESS table keeps in-frame sequences only and misses some clones. Where compared with another copy, unresolved V genes explain less than half of these, and the others have no known cause. V, J and clone size are those of that table, while D and trimming were read from the DNA. Recorded for this sample are a few hundred thousand clones; 75% to 95% of them occurred a single time. The top ten clones comprise under 7% of the sample.

One collaborating source in Seattle enrolled patients while the patients were actively infected and followed the patients over time throughout the course of disease. Whole blood was collected in K2EDTA tubes by collaborating institutions according to the institutions' own protocols. For TCRbeta analysis, collaborators shipped samples as frozen whole blood, isolated PBMCs, or DNA extracted from either of those sample types. After removal of 1 base from V and 4 bases from J, the junction retains 5 bases not matched to a gene. The cysteine opens and the phenylalanine closes a CDR3 of 14 amino acids. This entry keeps only the CDR3 DNA: 42 bases, framed from base 1. Reading the germline V gene gives CDR1 SGHRS and CDR2 YFSETQ. The study at large found these results: The quantity of clinical and demographic metadata differed by source and by participant and was supplied without curation.

This clone has just a few counts. Its antigen target is currently unknown. No much larger clone is present one base from it, and per-base qualities are unavailable. Rearrangement joined TRBV5-1 to TRBJ2-7, with 7 bases matching TRBD1. The sample taken for sequencing was peripheral blood. This receptor was obtained from a woman aged 25 to 39 with COVID-19, enrolled during active disease. The nucleotide sequence is given as TGCGCCAGCAGCTTGCCGGACAGGAGGTACGAGCAGTACTTC. Its translation is CASSLPDRRYEQYF.